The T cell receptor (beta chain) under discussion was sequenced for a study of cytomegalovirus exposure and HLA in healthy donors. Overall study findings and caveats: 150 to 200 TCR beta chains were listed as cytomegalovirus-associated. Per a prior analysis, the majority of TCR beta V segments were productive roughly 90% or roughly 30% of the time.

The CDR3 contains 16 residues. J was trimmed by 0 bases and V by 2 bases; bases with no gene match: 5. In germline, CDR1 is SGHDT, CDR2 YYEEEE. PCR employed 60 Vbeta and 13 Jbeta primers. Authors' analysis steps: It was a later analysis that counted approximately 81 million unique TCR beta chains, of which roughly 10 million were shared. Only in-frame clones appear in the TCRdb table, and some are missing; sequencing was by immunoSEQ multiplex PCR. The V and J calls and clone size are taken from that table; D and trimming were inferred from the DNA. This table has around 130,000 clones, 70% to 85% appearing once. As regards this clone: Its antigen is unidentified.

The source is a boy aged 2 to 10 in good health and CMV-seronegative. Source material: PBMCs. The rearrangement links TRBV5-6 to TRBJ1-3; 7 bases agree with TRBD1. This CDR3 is CASSFRTGSSGNTIYF. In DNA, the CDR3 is TGTGCCAGCAGCTTCCGGACAGGTAGCTCTGGAAACACCATATATTTT.